A selection of T cell receptor beta chains follows, all from one sample in a study of post-analysis software for immune sequencing data. Each CDR3 protein is one row after TCRdb ran MiXCR on the PCR reads. The sample shows hundreds of thousands of distinct CDR3 sequences, 59% of them seen only once. Sequencing input: blood. The receptors shown here come from a girl under 10 years old with multiple sclerosis. Each CDR3 is given without its conserved first and last residue.

v_gene	j_gene	CDR3aa
TRBV28	.	ATEGPGIYEQY
TRBV5-1	TRBJ2-3	ASSLAKTSGGAADTQY
TRBV3-1	TRBJ2-5	ATSRSGETQY
TRBV29-1	TRBJ1-2	SVLRGQSLGGYT
TRBV7-2	TRBJ2-5	ASSLPPGGQETQY
TRBV7-6	TRBJ2-7	ASNSKSGTFGEQY
TRBV5-1	TRBJ2-1	ASSFLAGKQF
TRBV2	TRBJ2-3	ASLQGAYTDTQY
TRBV29-1	TRBJ2-2	SVVGRNTGELF
TRBV20-1	TRBJ2-2	RGGRRDTGELF
TRBV6-4	TRBJ2-1	ASGNYNEQF
TRBV28	TRBJ1-1	ASRDPGTASEAF
TRBV5-1	TRBJ1-1	AGSLTSPVSEAF
TRBV7-2	TRBJ1-1	ASSPTGGRTEAF
TRBV6-6	TRBJ1-2	ASSYSEGNGYT
TRBV3-1	TRBJ2-5	ASSRETQY
TRBV4-2	TRBJ2-1	ASSPLTGTSGGANINEQF
TRBV7-3	TRBJ2-3	ASSPNSGRAVY
TRBV7-9	TRBJ2-7	ASSGPRDEQY
TRBV7-9	TRBJ2-7	ASSLGDGAGGDEQY
TRBV28	TRBJ2-5	ASTGSHIETQY
TRBV20-1	TRBJ2-1	SARDQTRSYNEQF
TRBV29-1	.	SVEVGGIYEQY
TRBV4-2	TRBJ1-6	ASSQGLEPPLH
TRBV6-6	TRBJ1-5	ASSTLDRGIGQPQH
TRBV2	TRBJ2-3	ASVWGPSTDTQY
TRBV5-1	.	ASSLEGQLSSYNEQY
TRBV18	TRBJ1-1	ASSPNDGGVEAF
TRBV7-6	TRBJ2-1	ASSSLGLAGAPNVYNEQF
TRBV5-6	TRBJ2-1	ASSPGLAGVWGNEQF
TRBV5-6	TRBJ2-7	ASSANPRSEQY
TRBV20-1	TRBJ2-7	SAPRGGSSYEQY
TRBV7-6	TRBJ2-3	ASSQGGGRTDTQY
TRBV3-1	TRBJ2-1	ASSQSRTGGRNEQF
TRBV29-1	TRBJ2-1	SVEETGGGQF
TRBV27	TRBJ2-7	ASRLARTYEQY
TRBV7-6	TRBJ2-1	ASSPPGLAVYNEQF
TRBV12-3/TRBV12-4	TRBJ1-1	ASSLGRAGKAF
TRBV29-1	TRBJ2-7	SVGSGIYEQY
TRBV20-1	TRBJ1-5	SARDRGGPGNQPQH
TRBV19	TRBJ2-4	ASSMGRQGRAKNIQY
TRBV12-3/TRBV12-4	TRBJ2-5	ASSLRESSTQY
TRBV6-5	TRBJ1-2	ASSYSVDRGDFYGYT
TRBV7-2	TRBJ2-1	ASRHSGRVLNEQF
TRBV4-2	TRBJ2-1	VSSGVGGAKSGGARLEQF
TRBV6-5	TRBJ2-5	ASSYFGHEEVQETQY
TRBV10-3	.	AISVRGGDGETQY
TRBV7-2	TRBJ2-7	ASSSYGYEQY
TRBV7-9	TRBJ2-7	ASRIAEDSYEQY
TRBV20-1	TRBJ2-1	SARKREGEQF
TRBV7-9	.	ATLPPFQETQY
TRBV20-1	TRBJ1-1	SAAGEVNTEAF
TRBV3-1	TRBJ1-6	ASSAGQGETSPLH
TRBV5-1	TRBJ2-1	ASSLVGHSTSLDEQF
TRBV12-3/TRBV12-4	TRBJ1-1	ASSLGVNAF